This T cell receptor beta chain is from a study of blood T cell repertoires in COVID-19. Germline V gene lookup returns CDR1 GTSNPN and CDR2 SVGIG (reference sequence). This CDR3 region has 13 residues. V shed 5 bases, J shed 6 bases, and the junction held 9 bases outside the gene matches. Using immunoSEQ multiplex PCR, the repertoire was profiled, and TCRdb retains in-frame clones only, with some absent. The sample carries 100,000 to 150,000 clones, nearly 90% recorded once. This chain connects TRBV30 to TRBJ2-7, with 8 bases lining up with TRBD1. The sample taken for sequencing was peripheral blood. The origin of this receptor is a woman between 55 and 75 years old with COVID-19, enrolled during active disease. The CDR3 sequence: CAWEVSTGGEQYF. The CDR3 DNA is TGTGCCTGGGAGGTTAGTACAGGGGGCGAGCAGTACTTC.